This T cell receptor (beta chain) appears in the sequencing data of a study of T cells in narcolepsy. Turning to the study itself: Patients with NT1 or NT2 and healthy control donors were enrolled.

This clone was counted only a few times. The antigen remains undetermined. The trim removed 6 bases at V and 3 bases at J, leaving 2 bases unmatched. In germline, CDR1 is MNHEY, CDR2 SVGAGI. The CDR3 runs 13 residues. Study-wide points: Autoreactive clone sequences were missing from some blood memory CD4+ repertoires. Autoreactive HCRT-specific and TRIB2-specific clonotypes were marked in same-patient CSF-versus-blood CD4+ comparisons. Autoreactive clonotypes reportedly recurred in blood of same and different patients, not controls.

TCRdb's table, derived via immunoSEQ multiplex PCR, lists solely in-frame clones and lacks some. The sample includes some 30,000 clones, around 80% of them seen just once. Specimen: CD45RA- memory CD4+ T cells from PBMCs. This clonotype originated in a human donor with narcolepsy. The chain couples TRBV6-5 to TRBJ1-3; 7 positions match TRBD1. Here the CDR3 reads CASSPGGGNTIYF. The CDR3 DNA reads as TGTGCCAGCAGCCCAGGGGGTGGAAACACCATATATTTT.